The 15 T cell receptor beta chains listed next were all sequenced from one sample in a study of control samples from healthy donors and cancer patients. Generated by immunoSEQ multiplex PCR, the TCRdb table keeps only in-frame clones and is missing some. Among about 130,000 clones listed, 90% were seen once. Sequenced: blood. These receptors all stem from a man in his late teens or twenties in good health.

This chain uses TRBV5-4 with TRBJ2-5; perhaps TRBD1 as D (6 bases). V was cut by 0 bases and J by 1 base, with 13 bases left in between. CDR1 is SGHNT and CDR2 is YYREEE in the germline V gene (reference sequence). The CDR3 is 16 residues long. The CDR3 bases are TGTGCCAGCAGCTTGGGCAACAGGGACCCCCAAGAGACCCAGTACTTC. Its translation: CASSLGNRDPQETQYF.

V and J are TRBV9 and TRBJ2-1; possible D gene TRBD2, 6 bases. Germline V CDR1 and CDR2: SGDLS, YYNGEE. The germline V and J ends were trimmed by 5 bases and 9 bases, with 12 bases remaining between them. The CDR3 is 12 amino acids. The CDR3 protein is CASSWVEGEQFF. CDR3 sequence (DNA): TGTGCCAGCAGTTGGGTGGAGGGTGAGCAGTTCTTC.

The chain employs TRBV6-6 and TRBJ1-4; 7 positions match TRBD1. V lost 6 bases to trimming and J lost 8 bases; unmatched junction nucleotides: 6. The V gene's germline CDR1 is MNHNY and CDR2 SVGAGI (reference sequence). CDR3 length equals 13 residues. The CDR3 sequence is CASSPGTVEKLFF. CDR3 in DNA: TGTGCCAGCAGCCCGGGGACAGTCGAAAAACTGTTTTTT.

The V call is TRBV28, the J call TRBJ2-7, with 9 bases lining up with TRBD2. Germline V gene sequence: CDR1 MDHEN, CDR2 SYDVKM. V gave up 7 bases and J gave up 1 base; unmatched junction bases: 5. The CDR3 sequence is 14 residues long. The CDR3 coding sequence is TGTGCCAGCAAGTCGGCGGGAGGGTCCTACGAGCAGTACGTC. Translated: CASKSAGGSYEQYV.

The chain's CDR3 is CASSGGPGDYEQYF. The CDR3 DNA reads TGCGCCAGCAGTGGAGGCCCAGGCGACTACGAGCAGTACTTC. The chain has TRBV10-1 and TRBJ2-7; no clear D gene. Germline V gene sequence: CDR1 WNHNN, CDR2 SYGVQD (reference sequence). V was trimmed by 4 bases and J by 3 bases, leaving 13 bases between them. CDR3 size: 14 residues.

This clone was seen a few times. V and J are TRBV7-9 and TRBJ1-1; tentative D call: TRBD1 (5 bases). The CDR3 sequence is 15 residues long. Per the germline V gene, CDR1 is SEHNR and CDR2 is FQNEAQ (reference sequence). The V and J ends lost 3 bases and 3 bases respectively, with 14 bases between them. The CDR3 here is CASSFWGLRDTEAFF. In DNA form, the CDR3 reads TGTGCCAGCAGCTTTTGGGGGTTAAGGGACACTGAAGCTTTCTTT.

This clone was recorded once. The V and J genes are TRBV3-1 (or the pseudogene TRBV3-2) and TRBJ2-3, with unresolved D. CDR3 length equals 15 residues. Trimming stripped 1 base from V and 4 bases from J, with 12 bases between. Germline loops: CDR1 LGHDT, CDR2 YNNKEL (reference sequence). The CDR3 here is CASSQVGRVPDTQYF. In DNA form, the CDR3 reads TGTGCCAGCAGCCAAGTGGGCCGGGTTCCAGATACGCAGTATTTT.

The gene calls are TRBV24-1 and TRBJ2-1; D is possibly TRBD1 or TRBD2 (6 bases each). Per the germline V gene, CDR1 is KGHDR and CDR2 is SFDVKD. The V end was cut by 2 bases, the J end by 9 bases, with 19 bases between. The CDR3 runs 16 residues. The CDR3 is CATSDWGDTPDGEQFF. Here the CDR3 DNA reads TGTGCCACCAGTGATTGGGGGGACACCCCCGACGGTGAGCAGTTCTTC.

The chain employs TRBV27 and TRBJ1-4, with D perhaps TRBD1 (5 bases). CDR1 is MNHEY, CDR2 SMNVEV, per germline (reference sequence). Trimming pared 3 bases from V and 6 bases from J, leaving 8 bases between. CDR3 length equals 13 residues. The CDR3 DNA sequence: TGTGCCAGCAGTTTTATAGGGGATGAAAAACTGTTTTTT. This sequence encodes CASSFIGDEKLFF.

V usage is TRBV4-1 and J usage is TRBJ2-1, with 12 nucleotides matching TRBD2. This CDR3 spans 15 amino acids. Germline loops: CDR1 MGHRA, CDR2 YSYEKL. The J segment lost 2 bases and the V segment lost 4 bases, leaving 0 bases of the junction unmatched. CDR3 protein: CASSPSGGAYNEQFF. As DNA, the CDR3 is TGCGCCAGCAGCCCTAGCGGGGGGGCCTACAATGAGCAGTTCTTC.

This clone occurred a few times. The chain has TRBV2 and TRBJ1-2; 9 bases align to TRBD1. The CDR3 totals 17 residues. Germline V CDR1 and CDR2: SNHLY, FYNNEI. The J segment lost 3 bases and the V segment lost 6 bases, leaving 14 bases of the junction unmatched. The CDR3, as DNA: TGTGCCAGCAGCGGTACCGGGACAGGGAGGGTAGACTATGGCTACACCTTC. Translation gives CASSGTGTGRVDYGYTF.

This clone was seen a single time. Without the conserved terminal phenylalanine or tryptophan, this CDR3 likely stems from a read error. The DNA is left out, because the CDR3 cannot be placed on it with certainty; the CDR3 is given as TCRdb lists it. This sequence joins TRBV2 and TRBJ2-4; the table's D call of TRBD1 was not tested on the DNA. In germline, CDR1 is SNHLY, CDR2 FYNNEI. A total of 13 residues make up the CDR3, ends included. The CDR3 sequence is CASSIYSGHASLL.

CDR3 protein: CASSLTQQETQYF. The CDR3 bases are TGCGCCAGCAGCTTAACCCAGCAAGAGACCCAGTACTTC. The V gene is TRBV4-1, the J gene TRBJ2-5; D gene uncertain. The germline CDR1 and CDR2 sequences are MGHRA and YSYEKL. V lost 5 bases, J lost 2 bases, and 9 bases lay in between. There are 13 residues in the CDR3.

CDR3 protein: CASSLEENQPQHF. CDR3 bases: TGTGCCAGCAGCCTTGAGGAGAATCAGCCCCAGCATTTT. J is TRBJ1-5 and V is TRBV12-3 or TRBV12-4; D remains unclear. The CDR3 spans 13 residues. Trimming left V 6 bases short and J 4 bases short, with 10 bases between.

V gene TRBV2 combines with J gene TRBJ1-4; perhaps TRBD1 as D (5 bases). The CDR3 contains 15 residues. Germline CDR1 SNHLY, CDR2 FYNNEI. V was clipped by 3 bases and J by 6 bases, with 14 bases between them. The CDR3 here is CASSDRVLSYEKLFF. CDR3 DNA: TGTGCCAGCAGTGACAGGGTACTTTCTTATGAAAAACTGTTTTTT.